These 20 T cell receptor beta chains came from one sample sequenced in a study of control samples from healthy donors and cancer patients. Sequencing was performed with immunoSEQ multiplex PCR; in TCRdb, only in-frame clones are kept and a portion is missing. Here the sample spans about 410,000 clones, approximately 92% being singletons. Sequencing used PBMCs. These receptors came from a man in his forties with head and neck cancer.

This chain joins TRBV5-1 and TRBJ2-5; no definite D call. From germline, CDR1 is SGHRS and CDR2 YFSETQ. The CDR3 runs 16 residues. V lost 0 bases, J lost 0 bases, and 12 bases lay in between. CDR3 in DNA: TGCGCCAGCAGCTTGGCCCAAGTTTCACACCAAGAGACCCAGTACTTC. It encodes CASSLAQVSHQETQYF.

The chain uses TRBV6-5 and TRBJ2-5; unclear D gene. Germline-derived CDR1 and CDR2 are MNHEY and SVGAGI. The CDR3 has 11 residues. V lost 6 bases and J 7 bases, leaving 9 bases between the germline ends. CDR3 nucleotide sequence: TGTGCCAGCAGCCCCGTTGGGACCCAGTACTTC. Its translation: CASSPVGTQYF.

The gene calls are TRBV18 and TRBJ1-1; TRBD1 might be the D (5 bases). The CDR3 loop spans 15 amino acids. Trimming stripped 1 base from V and 3 bases from J, with 12 bases between. Germline lookup yields CDR1 KGHSH and CDR2 LQKENI. The CDR3, as DNA: TGTGCCAGCTCACCACGGCAGGGACTGGACACTGAAGCTTTCTTT. Its protein product is CASSPRQGLDTEAFF.

The chain has TRBV11-2 and TRBJ2-1; 7 positions match TRBD1. The V and J ends lost 6 bases and 8 bases, in that order; junction bases with no gene match: 7. From germline, CDR1 is SGHAT and CDR2 FQNNGV. The CDR3 totals 13 residues. The CDR3: CASRQGMEYEQFF. DNA of the CDR3: TGTGCCAGCAGACAGGGGATGGAGTATGAGCAGTTCTTC. Based on the CDR3 plus reference TRBV11-2 and TRBJ2-1, the full variable domain is EAGVAQSPRYKIIEKRQSVAFWCNPISGHATLYWYQQILGQGPKLLIQFQNNGVVDDSQLPKDRFSAERLKGVDSTLKIQPAKLEDSAVYLCASRQGMEYEQFFGPGTRLTVL.

The V gene is TRBV6-2 or TRBV6-3, the J gene TRBJ2-3; D remains ambiguous. The CDR3 is 15 amino acids. Germline CDR1 MNHEY, CDR2 SVGEGT. V was shortened by 3 bases and J by 3 bases, with 13 bases between the two germline ends. The CDR3 loop is CASSYSGSNTDTQYF. Here the CDR3 DNA reads TGTGCCAGCAGTTATTCCGGGTCGAATACAGATACGCAGTATTTT.

The CDR3 here is CASSYSGREAFF. Here the CDR3 DNA reads TGTGCCAGCAGTTACTCAGGAAGAGAGGCTTTCTTT. This sequence joins TRBV6-5 and TRBJ1-1; D is uncertain. V lost 0 bases and J 11 bases, leaving 10 bases between the germline ends. This CDR3 spans 12 amino acids. The germline V gene has CDR1 MNHEY and CDR2 SVGAGI.

CDR3 in DNA: TGTGCCAGCAGCTTGGTATCAGGGAAAGGTGATTTCTTT. Protein: CASSLVSGKGDFF. This chain uses TRBV5-6 with TRBJ1-1; D is possibly TRBD1 (5 bases). The CDR3 has 13 amino acids. The germline CDR1 and CDR2 sequences are SGHDT and YYEEEE. V dropped 0 bases and J dropped 13 bases, with 16 bases sitting between them.

The CDR3 region is CASSFPDRRRTHYEQYF. The CDR3 region has the DNA TGTGCCAGCAGTTTCCCCGATAGGCGAAGAACCCACTACGAGCAGTACTTC. V usage is TRBV28 and J usage is TRBJ2-7; D ambiguous. Germline CDR1 is MDHEN and CDR2 is SYDVKM. The CDR3 runs 17 residues. Trimming removed 3 bases from V and 3 bases from J, with 21 bases in between. The whole variable domain, remainder taken from reference TRBV28 and TRBJ2-7, is DVKVTQSSRYLVKRTGEKVFLECVQDMDHENMFWYRQDPGLGLRLIYFSYDVKMKEKGDIPEGYSVSREKKERFSLILESASTNQTSMYLCASSFPDRRRTHYEQYFGPGTRLTVT.

The chain has TRBV6-1 and TRBJ1-1; possibly TRBD1 for D (6 bases). Germline-derived CDR1 and CDR2 are MNHNS and SASEGT. The germline V and J ends were trimmed by 4 bases and 4 bases, with 19 bases remaining between them. The CDR3 is 16 amino acids. The CDR3 reads CASSAYRAGGGTEAFF. CDR3 coding DNA: TGTGCCAGCAGTGCCTACAGGGCTGGCGGGGGCACTGAAGCTTTCTTT.

The chain links TRBV19 to TRBJ1-1; D possibly corresponds to TRBD1 (5 bases). V lost 3 bases and J 10 bases, leaving 15 bases between the germline ends. The CDR3 spans 13 residues. From germline, CDR1 is LNHDA and CDR2 SQIVND (reference sequence). CDR3: CASSMRDPRAAFF. CDR3 in DNA: TGTGCCAGTAGTATGAGGGACCCCCGGGCAGCTTTCTTT.

CDR3 loop: CASSFPSGGSSTDTQYF. CDR3 in DNA: TGTGCCAGCAGTTTCCCTAGCGGGGGGTCTAGCACAGATACGCAGTATTTT. The chain couples TRBV27 to TRBJ2-3, with TRBD2 matching over 11 bases. V gave up 3 bases and J gave up 0 bases; unmatched junction bases: 5. Germline-derived CDR1 and CDR2 are MNHEY and SMNVEV (reference sequence). This CDR3 has 17 residues.

This clone has only one observation. The V and J genes are TRBV7-9 and TRBJ1-3, with D unresolved. CDR3 length: 14 residues. Germline CDR1 is SEHNR and CDR2 is FQNEAQ (reference sequence). Trimming left V 2 bases short and J 2 bases short, with 7 bases between. The CDR3 region has the DNA TGTGCCAGCAGCTTATCTGAGACTGGAAACACCATATATTTT. Residues: CASSLSETGNTIYF. The complete variable domain, with remaining parts taken from reference TRBV7-9 and TRBJ1-3, reads DTGVSQNPRHKITKRGQNVTFRCDPISEHNRLYWYRQTLGQGPEFLTYFQNEAQLEKSRLLSDRFSAERPKGSFSTLEIQRTEQGDSAMYLCASSLSETGNTIYFGEGSWLTVV.

The chain joins TRBV7-9 to TRBJ1-4; 10 bases match TRBD1. CDR3 size: 14 residues. V dropped 1 base and J dropped 7; count of bases not matched to a gene: 0. Per the germline V gene, CDR1 is SEHNR and CDR2 is FQNEAQ (reference sequence). CDR3 in DNA: TGTGCCAGCAGCTTAGGGACAGGGGGTGAAAAACTGTTTTTT. Its protein product is CASSLGTGGEKLFF.

The V call is TRBV30, the J call TRBJ2-6; D is uncertain. This CDR3 is 14 amino acids long. The germline V gene encodes CDR1 GTSNPN and CDR2 SVGIG (reference sequence). V was clipped by 2 bases and J by 4 bases, with 9 bases between them. CDR3 sequence reads: CAWSIPRGANVLTF. The CDR3 DNA reads as TGTGCCTGGAGTATACCTCGGGGGGCCAACGTCCTGACTTTC.

This chain connects TRBV30 to TRBJ1-4; D ambiguous. The germline V and J ends were trimmed by 1 base and 5 bases, with 5 bases remaining between them. The germline gives CDR1 GTSNPN, CDR2 SVGIG (reference sequence). The CDR3 length is 12 residues. The CDR3 loop reads CAWSGGNEKLFF. The CDR3 nucleotides are TGTGCCTGGAGTGGAGGGAATGAAAAACTGTTTTTT.

V gene TRBV5-1 combines with J gene TRBJ2-7; TRBD2 matches 7 bases. J lost 5 bases, V lost 2 bases, and 7 bases had no gene match. CDR1 and CDR2 from the germline V gene are SGHRS and YFSETQ. This CDR3 has 14 amino acids. The CDR3 protein is CASSFNGGSDEQYF. DNA for the CDR3: TGCGCCAGCAGCTTCAACGGGGGGTCCGACGAGCAGTACTTC.

The chain uses TRBV24-1 and TRBJ2-5, with 12 bases lining up with TRBD2. This CDR3 comprises 17 residues. Trimming took 4 bases from V and 0 from J; bases not matched to a gene: 5. Germline CDR1 KGHDR, CDR2 SFDVKD. CDR3 sequence: CATSDHRLAGDQETQYF. The CDR3 region has the DNA TGTGCCACCAGTGACCACCGACTAGCGGGGGACCAAGAGACCCAGTACTTC.

This clone has only a few counts. This chain links TRBV5-1 with TRBJ1-2; unclear D gene. V lost 0 bases to trimming and J lost 4 bases, with 7 bases between them. Germline CDR1 is SGHRS and CDR2 is YFSETQ. CDR3 size: 13 residues. This CDR3 is CASSLESGYGYTF. The CDR3 nucleotides read TGCGCCAGCAGCTTGGAGTCCGGCTATGGCTACACCTTC.

This clone was detected only once. V is TRBV11-2 and J is TRBJ2-3; D is unresolved. The V gene's germline CDR1 is SGHAT and CDR2 FQNNGV. V was trimmed by 1 base and J by 4 bases, leaving 9 bases between them. The CDR3 sequence is 14 residues long. CDR3 bases: TGTGCCAGCAGCTTAGTCCCCTGGGCAGATACGCAGTATTTT. This encodes CASSLVPWADTQYF.

This clone was picked up one time. The chain is built from TRBV30 and TRBJ1-4; D remains ambiguous. CDR3 length: 12 amino acids. Trimming took 3 bases from V and 6 from J, leaving 8 bases between them. The germline V gene encodes CDR1 GTSNPN and CDR2 SVGIG (reference sequence). In DNA form, the CDR3 reads TGTGCCTGGAGGTGGGCAGATGAAAAACTGTTTTTT. Protein sequence: CAWRWADEKLFF.